The clone carrying this T cell receptor (beta chain) occurred once. Its matching antigen is unknown. The V gene lost 4 bases and the J gene lost 6 bases, with 16 bases spanning the gap. This CDR3 contains 15 residues. Germline lookup yields CDR1 MDHEN and CDR2 SYDVKM. This entry belongs to a study of T cell responses to AZD1222 COVID-19 vaccine. The data were produced by immunoSEQ multiplex PCR, yet TCRdb's version contains in-frame clones alone and is incomplete. The top ten clones hold approximately 0.5% of a sample with around 180,000 clones, around 88% of them seen once. Study-level results: Just five or six AZD1222 recipients tested seropositive at baseline. Spike-specific TCR breadth and depth went up after people got two AZD1222 doses. Reportedly, nearly half of unique spike TCRs recognized epitopes outside B.1.351/B.1.1.7 mutations. The donor group comprised mostly white British people and more females; the analysis possibly underestimated clonal diversity.

The chain employs TRBV28 and TRBJ1-3, with D perhaps matching TRBD1 (6 bases). Here the sequenced sample was peripheral blood, taken on day 0 of AZD1222 vaccination. This TCR came from an adult in good health. Here the CDR3 DNA reads TGTGCCAGCAGTTCTCCTGGGGGGGCTGTAAACACCATATATTTT. This sequence encodes CASSSPGGAVNTIYF.